The present entry profiles one T cell receptor (beta chain) with its context. Its antigen is as yet unknown. The data belong to a study of T-cell reconstitution after alpha-beta-depleted transplantation in children. Overall study findings and caveats: Counts and diversity of T cells one year after transplant came mostly from newly produced T cells. Several hundred expanded graft clones reportedly gave rise to the alpha-beta T cells present about two months after transplant. Surviving recipient T cells and thymic progenitors produced the high day-60 TCRbeta diversity seen in some patients.

The length of the CDR3 is 17 residues. V shed 5 bases and J shed 4 bases, with 22 bases lying between them. Germline V gene sequence: CDR1 MGHRA, CDR2 YSYEKL. During its preparation, the TCRbeta library received unique molecular identifiers. MiXCR was run by TCRdb on the PCR reads, yielding one entry per CDR3 protein. The sample consists of 780,000 or so distinct CDR3 sequences, roughly 15% of them appearing once. The clonotype comes from a male patient between 5 and 17 years old who had a stem cell transplant for acute lymphoblastic leukemia, so the T cells may come from the graft donor. The chain joins TRBV4-1 to TRBJ2-3; the D gene is possibly TRBD1 (5 bases). The sequencing used PBMCs, mostly from graft donor cells, collected 360 days after TCRalphabeta/CD19-depleted stem cell transplant. The CDR3 sequence: CASSLSPKDKGADTQYF. The DNA for the CDR3 is TGCGCCAGCAGCTTATCCCCCAAGGACAAAGGCGCAGATACGCAGTATTTT.